This TCR beta chain was profiled in a study of cytomegalovirus exposure and HLA in healthy donors. Points from the study as a whole: Association of a missense DCLRE1C variant with TCR beta V- and J-gene trimming was reported in a later analysis. In an earlier analysis, in approximately 630 donors, most V segments appeared productive either ~87% or ~30% of the time.

The CDR3 extends over 16 amino acids. The junction had 7 bases not matched to a gene; V was cut back by 1 base and J by 5 bases. Germline CDR1 and CDR2: MNHNS and SASEGT. Notes on this clone: The antigen remains unidentified.

The PCR used 60 Vbeta and 13 Jbeta primers. Produced via immunoSEQ multiplex PCR; TCRdb's table is partial and in-frame only. The table includes hundreds of thousands of clones, approximately 90% detected once. Material: PBMCs. This receptor was taken from a woman aged 18-30 years in good health and CMV-seronegative. The chain links TRBV6-1 to TRBJ1-5; TRBD1 aligns across 8 bases. CDR3 sequence: CASSEDRTGLYQPQHF. The CDR3 region has the DNA TGTGCCAGCAGTGAAGACAGGACAGGGCTGTATCAGCCCCAGCATTTT.